A selection of T cell receptor beta chains follows, all from one sample in a study of blood T cells in healthy people across ages. TCRdb re-analysed the 5' RACE reads in MiXCR, keeping a single row per CDR3 protein. The data hold some 1,500,000 distinct CDR3 sequences, with approximately 39% observed a single time. The sample comprised blood. The receptor source for this set is a woman aged 18-30 years in good health. Each CDR3 is given with its conserved first and last residue. A D gene is named only where the DNA matches it firmly. A row's size may be missing; if present it is once, few, many or a size class.

v_gene	abundance	j_gene	d_gene	CDR3nt	CDR3aa
TRBV5-1	NA	TRBJ2-3	TRBD1	TGCGCCAGCAGCAAGCTTGGGACAGGGGATACAGATACGCAGTATTTT	CASSKLGTGDTDTQYF
TRBV20-1	few	TRBJ2-3	NA	TGCAGTGCACAGGTGGTGATCACAGATACGCAGTATTTT	CSAQVVITDTQYF
TRBV4-3	few	TRBJ2-1	NA	TGCGCCAGCAGCCAATCCAGGGTTGGTGAGCAGTTCTTC	CASSQSRVGEQFF
TRBV20-1	few	TRBJ2-1	NA	TGCAGTGCTAGTAAGGATAGCTCCTACAATGAGCAGTTCTTC	CSASKDSSYNEQFF
TRBV7-2	once	TRBJ2-4	NA	TGTGCCAGCAGCTCACAGGGCGGAGGCCCAAACATTCAGTACTTC	CASSSQGGGPNIQYF
TRBV4-2	NA	TRBJ2-1	NA	TGTGCCAGCAGCCAAGATAGCCCCAATGAGCAGTTCTTC	CASSQDSPNEQFF
TRBV29-1	NA	TRBJ1-1	TRBD1	TGCAGCGATCGACCGGGACAGAAAGCTTTCTTT	CSDRPGQKAFF
TRBV5-1	NA	TRBJ2-3	TRBD2	TGCGCCAGCAGCATCGAGACTAGCCCCACAGATACGCAGTATTTT	CASSIETSPTDTQYF
TRBV12-3/TRBV12-4	NA	TRBJ2-7	TRBD2	TGTGCCAGCAGTTTAGGACTAGCGGGAGCCCCCTACGAGCAGTACTTC	CASSLGLAGAPYEQYF
TRBV20-1	few	TRBJ2-3	NA	TGCAGTGCGATAATGAGGAGGGAGCAGTATTTT	CSAIMRREQYF
TRBV6-1	NA	TRBJ1-2	NA	TGTGCCAGCAGTGAAGCATCGACAGGCTTTATGTCCTATGGCTACACCTTC	CASSEASTGFMSYGYTF
TRBV7-6	few	TRBJ1-3	NA	TGTGCCAGCAGCTTAGGCACGGGTCCTGGAAACACCATATATTTT	CASSLGTGPGNTIYF
TRBV29-1	NA	TRBJ1-3	NA	TGCAGAGTTGAGGGCAGGGCTGGAAACACCATATATTTT	CRVEGRAGNTIYF
TRBV20-1	NA	TRBJ2-3	TRBD2	TGCAGTGCTCCCCACCGGGGGAGCGGGGTGGATACGCAGTATTTT	CSAPHRGSGVDTQYF
TRBV14	NA	TRBJ2-7	NA	TGTGCCAGCAGCCAAGCCTCTGCGGATAGTTGCAATGAGCAGTACTTC	CASSQASADSCNEQYF
TRBV6-1	NA	TRBJ2-7	TRBD1	TGTGCCAGCAGTGAAGTAGACAGGGTTTCCTACGAGCAGTACTTC	CASSEVDRVSYEQYF
TRBV12-3/TRBV12-4	NA	TRBJ1-6	TRBD1	TGTGCCAGCAGAACAAAGAAGCTGGGGGGACAGATTAATTCACCCCTCCACTTT	CASRTKKLGGQINSPLHF
TRBV7-6	NA	TRBJ2-1	NA	TGTGCCAGCAGCCGACGAGGGGGCGGGAACTACAATGAGCAGTTCTTC	CASSRRGGGNYNEQFF
TRBV6-2/TRBV6-3	NA	TRBJ2-7	TRBD1	TGTGCCAGCAGTTACGTTCTGGGACAGGGAACCTACGAGCAGTACTTC	CASSYVLGQGTYEQYF
TRBV7-2	NA	TRBJ1-1	NA	TGTGCCAGCAGCTTAGCGCCAGTACAGGGAACTGAAGCTTTCTTT	CASSLAPVQGTEAFF
TRBV6-6	few	TRBJ2-7	NA	TGTGCCAGCAGTTACTCGATGTCCGGGAGTCCCTACGAGCAGTACTTC	CASSYSMSGSPYEQYF
TRBV20-1	NA	TRBJ1-4	NA	TGCAGTGCTACTCAAGGAGCAACTAATGAAAAACTGTTTTTT	CSATQGATNEKLFF
TRBV4-1	NA	TRBJ2-1	NA	TGCGCCAGCAGCCAAGATCATCGGGGCCCCTACGAGCAGTTCTTC	CASSQDHRGPYEQFF
TRBV7-9	few	TRBJ2-1	TRBD1	TGTGCCAGCAGCCCGGACAGGTCGAGCTCCTACAATGAGCAGTTCTTC	CASSPDRSSSYNEQFF
TRBV7-6	few	TRBJ2-3	NA	TGTGCCAGCAGCTTAGAGGCGGGGGCCTCCACAGATACGCAGTATTTT	CASSLEAGASTDTQYF
TRBV29-1	few	TRBJ1-1	NA	TGCAGCGTTGAAGGAGCAAAAGGAGCTTTCTTT	CSVEGAKGAFF
TRBV7-9	NA	TRBJ2-1	NA	TGTGCCAGCGGCTTAGATGCGGCACCGACCTACAATGAGCAGTTCTTC	CASGLDAAPTYNEQFF
TRBV4-3	many	TRBJ2-1	TRBD1	TGCGCCAGCAGTCAGGACAGGGTATCCTACAATGAGCAGTTCTTC	CASSQDRVSYNEQFF
TRBV20-1	NA	TRBJ2-1	TRBD2	TGCAGTACTCAGGGACTAGCGGTTGAGCAGTTCTTC	CSTQGLAVEQFF
TRBV7-9	few	TRBJ2-5	NA	TGTGCCAGCAGCTTATCACACGGTCAAGAGACCCAGTACTTC	CASSLSHGQETQYF
TRBV10-3	NA	TRBJ2-7	NA	TGTGCCATCAGTGAGGATGGGTTGCTCTACGAGCAGTACTTC	CAISEDGLLYEQYF
TRBV6-5	once	TRBJ2-3	TRBD2	TGTGCCAGCAGTTCGTTAGCGGGGTCCGCAGATACGCAGTATTTT	CASSSLAGSADTQYF
TRBV27	few	TRBJ2-7	TRBD2	TGTGCCACCAGAGAGCGGGGAGCCTACGAGCAGTACTTC	CATRERGAYEQYF
TRBV7-2	NA	TRBJ2-5	NA	TGTGCCAGCAGCTTAATCTTTGCGAGAGTGAGAGAGACCCAGTACTTC	CASSLIFARVRETQYF
TRBV20-1	many	TRBJ2-1	NA	TGCAGTGCCACGGGACAATGGGGAAACAATGAGCAGTTCTTC	CSATGQWGNNEQFF